The 12 T cell receptor beta chains below were found in one sample sequenced in a study of OX40 agonist ivuxolimab in advanced cancers. Clones were sequenced by immunoSEQ multiplex PCR, and TCRdb holds only the in-frame ones, with some missing. The data hold 95,000 to 150,000 clones, with roughly 95% observed a single time. Sequences were derived from CD4+ or CD8+ T cells sorted from blood, sampled in a trial of the OX40 agonist ivuxolimab. Receptor source: an adult with an advanced solid tumor such as melanoma, head and neck, liver or kidney cancer.

The CDR3 nucleotides are TGTGCCAGCAGCTTCCACCCGGGACAGGGGGTAGGTGAGCAGTACTTC. Translation: CASSFHPGQGVGEQYF. The rearrangement links TRBV7-9 to TRBJ2-7, with TRBD1 matching over 11 bases. Trimming removed 3 bases from V and 7 bases from J; junction bases left unmatched: 11. Germline assignment: CDR1 SEHNR and CDR2 FQNEAQ (reference sequence). The CDR3 runs to 16 residues.

The CDR3: CASSVSGGTDTQYF. CDR3 DNA: TGTGCCAGCAGCGTATCGGGGGGCACAGATACGCAGTATTTT. The J gene is TRBJ2-3, the V gene TRBV9; D is perhaps TRBD2 (6 bases). The ends were cut back, 1 base at V and 1 base at J, with 7 bases in the middle. Germline V gene lookup returns CDR1 SGDLS and CDR2 YYNGEE. The CDR3 spans 14 residues.

This clone was seen a few times. The J gene is TRBJ1-4, the V gene TRBV25-1; D is unresolved. V dropped 2 bases and J dropped 8 bases, with 15 bases sitting between them. CDR3 length: 15 residues. Germline loops: CDR1 MGHDK, CDR2 SYGVNS. The CDR3 sequence is CASSERRTGGEKLFF. CDR3 bases: TGTGCCAGCAGTGAACGTAGGACTGGTGGAGAAAAACTGTTTTTT.

The V and J genes are TRBV9 and TRBJ2-1, with D unresolved. Germline V gene lookup returns CDR1 SGDLS and CDR2 YYNGEE. V shed 0 bases and J shed 7 bases, with 8 bases lying between them. There are 13 residues in the CDR3. The CDR3 region has the DNA TGTGCCAGCAGCGTAGAGACTGATAATGAGCAGTTCTTC. Amino acid sequence: CASSVETDNEQFF.

The chain recombines TRBV4-2 with TRBJ2-7; TRBD2 is a possible D gene (5 bases). This CDR3 is 13 amino acids long. With 0 bases removed from V and 5 bases from J, the gap between germline ends came to 8 bases. Germline V lookup: CDR1 LGHNA, CDR2 YNFKEQ. Here the CDR3 DNA reads TGTGCCAGCAGCCAAGATGGGAGCAACGAGCAGTACTTC. This sequence encodes CASSQDGSNEQYF.

This chain uses TRBV4-3 with TRBJ2-7; the match to TRBD2 covers 10 bases. CDR1 and CDR2 (germline): LGHNA, YSLEER. CDR3 length: 19 residues. Unmatched junction bases numbered 14, after V lost 2 bases and J lost 1 base. The CDR3 loop is CASSQYPSGSLILSYEQYF. In nucleotides, the CDR3 is TGCGCCAGCAGCCAATACCCTAGCGGGAGTCTTATTTTGTCCTACGAGCAGTACTTC.

The CDR3 spells CASGLVPADYEQYF. DNA of the CDR3: TGTGCTAGTGGTTTGGTTCCAGCAGACTACGAGCAGTACTTC. The rearrangement uses TRBV12-5 and TRBJ2-7; D is unresolved. The V gene's germline CDR1 is LGHNT and CDR2 FRNRAP. The length of the CDR3 is 14 residues. The V gene lost 0 bases and the J gene lost 3 bases, with 9 bases spanning the gap.

The V and J genes are TRBV18 and TRBJ2-7; D ambiguous. CDR1 and CDR2 from the germline V gene are KGHSH and LQKENI. V lost 3 bases to trimming and J lost 4 bases, with 16 bases between them. There are 15 residues in the CDR3. CDR3 DNA sequence: TGTGCCAGCTCACCGCCAAATCCGACAAATTACGAGCAGTACTTC. Amino acids: CASSPPNPTNYEQYF.

This chain joins TRBV7-9 and TRBJ1-4, with 8 bases identical to TRBD1. The V segment lost 2 bases and the J segment 6 bases; nucleotides outside the gene matches: 8. This CDR3 is 16 amino acids long. Germline-derived CDR1 and CDR2 are SEHNR and FQNEAQ (reference sequence). The CDR3 reads CASSLNVETGDEKLFF. Here the CDR3 DNA reads TGTGCCAGCAGCTTAAATGTCGAGACAGGGGATGAAAAACTGTTTTTT.

V usage is TRBV19 and J usage is TRBJ2-3, with 12 bases identical to TRBD2. From germline, CDR1 is LNHDA and CDR2 SQIVND (reference sequence). J lost 4 bases, V lost 5 bases, and 4 bases had no gene match. The CDR3 is 15 residues long. The CDR3 is CASSATSGRSDTQYF. As DNA, the CDR3 is TGTGCCAGTAGTGCAACTAGCGGGAGGTCAGATACGCAGTATTTT.

The V and J genes are TRBV5-1 and TRBJ2-2, with TRBD1 matching over 7 bases. The germline V gene encodes CDR1 SGHRS and CDR2 YFSETQ. This CDR3 region has 12 residues. V lost 7 bases, J lost 6 bases, and 3 bases stayed unmatched. The CDR3 spells CASAQGSGELFF. The CDR3 nucleotides read TGCGCCAGCGCACAGGGGTCCGGGGAGCTGTTTTTT.

V usage is TRBV18 and J usage is TRBJ2-7; TRBD2 is a possible D gene (5 bases). This CDR3 has 14 residues. CDR1 is KGHSH, CDR2 LQKENI, per germline. Trimming stripped 0 bases from V and 4 bases from J, with 10 bases between. DNA for the CDR3: TGTGCCAGCTCACCACCGGGGAGTGAGTACGAGCAGTACTTC. It specifies CASSPPGSEYEQYF.